Listed below are T cell receptor beta chains from one sample, sequenced in a study of radiotherapy plus CTLA-4 blockade in lung cancer. TCRdb keeps only in-frame clones here, not all; method: immunoSEQ multiplex PCR. The sample contains approximately 110,000 clones, more than 75% of which appear only once. This material consisted of peripheral blood, taken from a patient treated with radiotherapy plus ipilimumab. These receptors were obtained from a human donor with non-small cell lung cancer that progressed on radiotherapy plus ipilimumab. Some clones in this sample may be carry-over from other donors' samples. CDR3s include the opening cysteine and the closing phenylalanine or tryptophan. Each record gives: D gene, clone size, V gene, J gene, CDR3 protein, CDR3 DNA. A D gene is named only where the DNA matches it firmly. Only part of the rows carry a size: once, few, many, or a class if the clone is expanded.

NA	few	TRBV27	TRBJ1-2	CASSLGMTNYGYTF	TGTGCCAGCAGTTTGGGAATGACTAACTATGGCTACACCTTC
NA	NA	TRBV7-2	TRBJ2-6	CASSLAGPGANVLTF	TGTGCCAGCAGCTTAGCAGGGCCTGGGGCCAACGTCCTGACTTTC
TRBD2	NA	TRBV4-2	TRBJ2-3	CASSPGLAGGTDTQYF	TGTGCCAGCAGCCCAGGACTAGCGGGGGGCACAGATACGCAGTATTTT
NA	NA	TRBV6-5	TRBJ2-7	CASSYGGSRSYEQYF	TGTGCCAGCAGTTATGGGGGCTCCCGCTCCTACGAGCAGTACTTC
NA	NA	TRBV6-1	TRBJ2-7	CASSSSTKAYEQYF	NA
NA	NA	TRBV19	TRBJ2-7	CASSSRVSDYEQYF	TGTGCCAGTAGCAGCAGGGTTTCGGACTACGAGCAGTACTTC
TRBD1	NA	TRBV19	TRBJ2-1	CASSTPGQDHNEQFF	TGTGCCAGTAGTACCCCGGGACAGGACCACAATGAGCAGTTCTTC
NA	NA	TRBV30	TRBJ1-1	CAWSPKSGNSNTEAFF	TGTGCCTGGAGCCCAAAATCCGGGAATTCGAACACTGAAGCTTTCTTT
TRBD1	NA	TRBV5-4	TRBJ2-3	CASTPTGTGRLDTQYF	TGTGCCAGCACTCCCACCGGGACAGGGAGGTTAGATACGCAGTATTTT
NA	NA	TRBV11-2	TRBJ2-5	CASSFLSGSQETQYF	TGTGCCAGCAGCTTTTTGTCTGGCTCTCAAGAGACCCAGTACTTC
TRBD2	once	TRBV6-5	TRBJ2-7	CASSRGLAGEQYF	TGTGCCAGCAGCCGTGGACTAGCGGGTGAGCAGTACTTC
TRBD1	few	TRBV11-2	TRBJ2-7	CASSLQGLEQYF	TGTGCCAGCAGTTTACAGGGGCTCGAGCAGTACTTC
TRBD2	NA	TRBV18	TRBJ2-3	CASSPGLAGLTDTQYF	TGTGCCAGCTCACCAGGACTAGCGGGGTTGACAGATACGCAGTATTTT
NA	NA	TRBV7-2	TRBJ2-7	CASSLSGSSYEQYF	TGTGCCAGCAGCTTATCAGGGTCCTCCTACGAGCAGTACTTC
NA	few	TRBV6-5	TRBJ2-2	CASSYGKGNTGELFF	TGTGCCAGCAGTTACGGGAAGGGTAACACCGGGGAGCTGTTTTTT
TRBD1	NA	TRBV7-6	TRBJ2-1	CASSSGTVSSYNEQFF	TGTGCCAGCAGCTCCGGGACAGTTAGCTCCTACAATGAGCAGTTCTTC
NA	NA	TRBV7-2	TRBJ1-5	CASSPRGGVGNQPQHF	TGTGCCAGCAGCCCTAGAGGGGGTGTTGGCAATCAGCCCCAGCATTTT
TRBD1	NA	TRBV5-4	TRBJ2-3	CASTSGKGAGDTQYF	TGTGCCAGCACCTCGGGAAAGGGGGCGGGAGATACGCAGTATTTT
NA	once	TRBV9	TRBJ2-1	CASTPTGRGLNEQFF	TGTGCCAGCACCCCGACAGGGAGGGGGCTCAATGAGCAGTTCTTC
NA	NA	TRBV5-1	TRBJ1-1	CASSIDRNTEAFF	TGCGCCAGCAGCATCGACAGGAACACTGAAGCTTTCTTT
TRBD1	few	TRBV9	TRBJ2-1	CASSAGQGAVNEQFF	TGTGCCAGCAGCGCCGGACAGGGGGCCGTCAATGAGCAGTTCTTC
NA	NA	TRBV7-8	TRBJ1-5	CASSSDNNSNQPQHF	TGTGCCAGCAGCTCGGACAATAATAGCAATCAGCCCCAGCATTTT
NA	NA	TRBV30	TRBJ2-6	CASYEQGSGANVLTF	TGTGCCTCGTACGAACAGGGTTCTGGGGCCAACGTCCTGACTTTC
NA	NA	TRBV9	TRBJ2-2	CASSGGGVVTGELFF	TGTGCCAGCAGCGGTGGTGGGGTGGTGACCGGGGAGCTGTTTTTT
TRBD1	NA	TRBV7-2	TRBJ2-5	CASSRPGTGGETQYF	TGTGCCAGCAGCAGGCCCGGGACAGGAGGGGAGACCCAGTACTTC
TRBD2	NA	TRBV5-1	TRBJ2-1	CASSSGTSGGSSSYNEQFF	TGCGCCAGCAGCTCCGGGACTAGCGGGGGTTCTAGCTCCTACAATGAGCAGTTCTTC
NA	NA	TRBV29-1	TRBJ2-2	CSVEESRAGSTGELFF	TGCAGCGTTGAAGAGTCCAGGGCTGGTTCCACCGGGGAGCTGTTTTTT
TRBD1	NA	TRBV4-3	TRBJ1-1	CASSQAWTGDNTEAFF	TGCGCCAGCAGCCAAGCCTGGACAGGGGACAACACTGAAGCTTTCTTT